This is a list of T cell receptor beta chains from one sample in a study of CD4+ T cells in melanoma. TCRdb's copy holds only in-frame clones and misses some; the assay was immunoSEQ multiplex PCR. The sample yields around 100,000 clones, 92% seen once. Input material: peripheral blood. These receptors all stem from a human donor with melanoma. CDR3s include the opening cysteine and the closing phenylalanine or tryptophan. The D gene is left open where the match is weak. Only some rows state a clone size, as once, few, many or a class for expanded clones.

CASSLFNGQETQYF	TGTGCCAGCAGCTTATTTAACGGGCAAGAGACCCAGTACTTC	NA	TRBV7-2	NA	TRBJ2-5
CSVGDRRRNTIYF	TGCAGCGTTGGGGACAGGAGGCGAAACACCATATATTTT	TRBD1	TRBV29-1	NA	TRBJ1-3
CASSLDRPNTGELFF	TGTGCCAGCAGTTTAGATCGTCCGAACACCGGGGAGCTGTTTTTT	NA	TRBV27	NA	TRBJ2-2
CASSTNRGYEQYF	TGTGCCAGTAGTACCAACAGGGGCTACGAGCAGTACTTC	TRBD1	TRBV19	NA	TRBJ2-7
CASSLSGSTDTQYF	TGCGCCAGCAGCTTAAGCGGGAGCACAGATACGCAGTATTTT	NA	TRBV5-1	NA	TRBJ2-3
CASSLAEGLKAFF	TGCGCCAGCAGCTTGGCGGAGGGTTTAAAAGCTTTCTTT	NA	TRBV5-1	NA	TRBJ1-1
CASSLVGGFYNEQFF	TGTGCCAGCAGCTTGGTGGGAGGATTTTACAATGAGCAGTTCTTC	NA	TRBV7-3	NA	TRBJ2-1
CASTVDRGNQPQHF	TGTGCCAGCACCGTCGACAGGGGCAATCAGCCCCAGCATTTT	TRBD1	TRBV28	NA	TRBJ1-5
CASRSIAGGSYNEQFF	TGCGCCAGCAGATCCATAGCGGGAGGCTCCTACAATGAGCAGTTCTTC	TRBD2	TRBV5-1	NA	TRBJ2-1
CASSFNRVLVRPQHF	TGCGCCAGCAGCTTCAACAGGGTGTTAGTAAGGCCCCAGCATTTT	NA	TRBV5-1	once	TRBJ1-5
CASSPVTPDTQYF	TGTGCCAGCAGCCCTGTCACCCCGGATACGCAGTATTTT	NA	TRBV9	NA	TRBJ2-3
CASSPGTAQETQYF	TGTGCCAGCAGTCCTGGGACAGCGCAAGAGACCCAGTACTTC	TRBD1	TRBV2	NA	TRBJ2-5
CASSLRTRDPSNQPQHF	TGTGCCAGCAGTTTACGTACGAGGGATCCTAGCAATCAGCCCCAGCATTTT	NA	TRBV21-1	NA	TRBJ1-5
CATSELAGGIQETQYF	TGTGCCACCAGCGAACTAGCGGGGGGGATCCAAGAGACCCAGTACTTC	TRBD2	TRBV15	NA	TRBJ2-5
CASSRNRDQDYEQYF	TGTGCCAGCAGCCGGAACCGGGACCAAGACTACGAGCAGTACTTC	NA	TRBV4-2	NA	TRBJ2-7
CASRYGAFEAFF	TGTGCCAGCAGGTATGGGGCATTTGAAGCTTTCTTT	NA	TRBV6-1	NA	TRBJ1-1
CASSSTYEQYF	TGTGCCAGCAGCTCCACCTACGAGCAGTACTTC	NA	TRBV7-2	NA	TRBJ2-7
CASSESGTGNQPQHF	TGCGCCAGCAGTGAGTCGGGGACAGGGAATCAGCCCCAGCATTTT	TRBD1	TRBV10-2	NA	TRBJ1-5
CAISEGTSGSYEQYF	TGTGCCATCAGTGAGGGGACTAGCGGGAGTTACGAGCAGTACTTC	TRBD2	TRBV10-3	NA	TRBJ2-7
CASSISQDTFF	TGTGCCAGTAGTATATCACAGGACACCTTCTTT	NA	TRBV19	NA	TRBJ1-1
CALSRGSSSYNEQFF	TGTGCTTTATCCAGGGGCTCCAGCTCCTACAATGAGCAGTTCTTC	NA	TRBV7-9	NA	TRBJ2-1
CASSLPWGAKQHF	TGTGCCAGCAGTTTACCCTGGGGGGCCAAACAGCATTTT	NA	TRBV28	NA	TRBJ1-5
CASRTGRGNGETQYF	TGTGCCAGTAGAACCGGGAGGGGAAACGGGGAGACCCAGTACTTC	TRBD2	TRBV19	NA	TRBJ2-5
CASSLMGLAGGQGETQYF	TGCGCCAGCAGCTTGATGGGACTAGCGGGGGGCCAGGGGGAGACCCAGTACTTC	TRBD2	TRBV5-1	NA	TRBJ2-5
CASSRGTGGQETQYF	TGCGCCAGCAGCCGAGGGACAGGGGGGCAAGAGACCCAGTACTTC	TRBD1	TRBV4-3	NA	TRBJ2-5
CASSRLPVGLSYEQYF	TGTGCCAGCAGCCGTCTCCCCGTAGGGCTATCCTACGAGCAGTACTTC	NA	TRBV28	once	TRBJ2-7
CACTGAATDTQYF	TGTGCCTGCACAGGGGCGGCCACAGATACGCAGTATTTT	TRBD1	TRBV5-8	NA	TRBJ2-3
CASSRQEIGGRAYNSPLHF	TGTGCCAGCAGCAGACAAGAGATAGGGGGGAGGGCCTATAATTCACCCCTCCACTTT	NA	TRBV21-1	NA	TRBJ1-6
CASSLVRLASYEQYF	TGCGCCAGCAGCCTAGTCCGACTAGCCTCCTACGAGCAGTACTTC	TRBD2	TRBV4-3	NA	TRBJ2-7
CASSPSGGQETQYF	TGTGCCAGCAGCCCTAGCGGGGGACAAGAGACCCAGTACTTC	TRBD2	TRBV7-6	NA	TRBJ2-5
CASSQDPQGRQYF	TGTGCCAGCAGCCAAGATCCCCAGGGTCGGCAGTACTTC	NA	TRBV4-2	NA	TRBJ2-7
CAWSEGNTYEQYF	TGTGCCTGGAGTGAAGGGAATACCTACGAGCAGTACTTC	NA	TRBV30	NA	TRBJ2-7
CASSLTEGRTEAFF	TGTGCCAGCAGCTTGACAGAGGGGCGCACTGAAGCTTTCTTT	NA	TRBV5-6	NA	TRBJ1-1
CASSYRAGGGTDTQYF	TGTGCCAGCAGTTACAGAGCGGGGGGGGGAACAGATACACAGTATTTT	TRBD2	TRBV6-6	NA	TRBJ2-3
CASSLGSYQPQHF	TGTGCCAGCAGTTTGGGGTCTTATCAGCCCCAGCATTTT	NA	TRBV6-5	NA	TRBJ1-5
CASSYSANQPQHF	TGTGCCAGCAGTTACTCGGCAAATCAGCCCCAGCATTTT	NA	TRBV6-5	once	TRBJ1-5
CASSLAAAGNQPQHF	TGTGCCAGCAGCTTGGCTGCAGCCGGCAATCAGCCCCAGCATTTT	NA	TRBV5-6	NA	TRBJ1-5
CASSQAYGYEQYF	TGCGCCAGCAGCCAAGCTTACGGATACGAGCAGTACTTC	NA	TRBV4-3	NA	TRBJ2-7
CASSQSPPRSGDYRDGYTF	TGCGCCAGCAGCCAATCCCCTCCCCGGTCAGGGGATTACAGGGATGGCTACACCTTC	NA	TRBV4-3	NA	TRBJ1-2
CASSPRTAQETQYF	TGTGCCAGCAGCCCCCGGACAGCACAAGAGACCCAGTACTTC	NA	TRBV7-9	NA	TRBJ2-5
CASSLGGQRNEKLFF	TGTGCCAGCAGCTTGGGGGGTCAGAGGAACGAAAAACTGTTTTTT	NA	TRBV5-4	NA	TRBJ1-4
CASSPVGEKLFF	TGTGCCAGCAGTCCGGTAGGAGAAAAACTGTTTTTT	NA	TRBV27	NA	TRBJ1-4
CASSDLSGGSSETQYF	TGCGCCAGCAGCGATCTTAGCGGGGGTTCTTCGGAGACCCAGTACTTC	TRBD2	TRBV5-1	NA	TRBJ2-5
CASRPMNEQYF	TGTGCCAGCAGGCCTATGAACGAGCAGTACTTC	NA	TRBV2	NA	TRBJ2-7
CASSEKSPTSEEQFF	TGTGCCAGCAGTGAAAAGTCTCCGACTAGCGAGGAGCAGTTCTTC	TRBD2	TRBV6-1	NA	TRBJ2-1
CASSLIPERQPQHF	TGTGCCAGCAGCTTGATTCCTGAGAGGCAGCCCCAGCATTTT	NA	TRBV5-4	NA	TRBJ1-5
CASSFGRLFSNQPQHF	TGTGCCAGCAGTTTTGGCAGACTTTTTAGCAATCAGCCCCAGCATTTT	NA	TRBV28	NA	TRBJ1-5
CASRQPGLAGDTQYF	TGCGCCAGCAGGCAGCCGGGACTAGCGGGAGATACGCAGTATTTT	TRBD2	TRBV5-1	NA	TRBJ2-3
CASSLRRGQQNNQPQHF	TGTGCCAGCAGCTTACGCCGAGGACAGCAAAACAATCAGCCCCAGCATTTT	NA	TRBV7-3	NA	TRBJ1-5
CASSPGGVRETQYF	TGTGCCAGCTCACCAGGGGGGGTCCGTGAGACCCAGTACTTC	TRBD2	TRBV18	NA	TRBJ2-5
CASSLDAGVQFF	TGTGCCAGCAGCTTGGATGCAGGGGTACAGTTCTTC	NA	TRBV5-5	NA	TRBJ2-1
CASSLEGGLVEQYF	TGTGCCAGCAGCCTAGAGGGGGGTTTGGTAGAGCAGTACTTC	NA	TRBV11-2	NA	TRBJ2-7
CASSTPLQFRNTEAFF	TGCGCCAGCAGCACCCCGCTACAGTTCCGGAACACTGAAGCTTTCTTT	NA	TRBV5-1	NA	TRBJ1-1
CATSRSRDREEDQPQHF	TGTGCCACCAGCAGAAGCCGGGACAGGGAAGAGGATCAGCCCCAGCATTTT	TRBD1	TRBV15	NA	TRBJ1-5
CASSVSGYRTDTQYF	TGTGCCAGCAGCGTTAGCGGGTACCGCACAGATACGCAGTATTTT	TRBD2	TRBV9	NA	TRBJ2-3
CASSTDTPGEAFF	TGTGCCAGCAGCACTGACACTCCCGGAGAAGCTTTCTTT	NA	TRBV7-3	NA	TRBJ1-1
CASSLGAEIEAFF	TGTGCCAGCAGCTTGGGGGCAGAGATTGAAGCTTTCTTT	NA	TRBV5-4	NA	TRBJ1-1
CSVGGWINEQFF	TGCAGCGTTGGGGGCTGGATCAATGAGCAGTTCTTC	NA	TRBV29-1	NA	TRBJ2-1